The rows below give T cell receptor beta chains drawn from one sample of a study of blood T cell repertoires in COVID-19. TCRdb keeps only in-frame clones here, not all; method: immunoSEQ multiplex PCR. Of about 200,000 clones in the sample, roughly 85% were seen once. Sample: peripheral blood. The receptors here all came from a woman of 80 years or more with acute or convalescent COVID-19. Both conserved end residues are part of each CDR3. The order of the fields is J gene, D gene, clone size, V gene, CDR3 DNA, CDR3 protein. The D gene is left open where the match is weak. The listing skips clone size in some rows; elsewhere it reads once, few, many or a size class.

>TRBJ2-6|TRBD1|-|TRBV7-9
TGTGCCAGCAGCTTGACAGGGACAGTGTCAGGGGCCAACGTCCTGACTTTC
CASSLTGTVSGANVLTF
>TRBJ2-3|-|-|TRBV3-1/TRBV3-2
TGTGCCAGCTCATTCGGGAGCACAGATACGCAGTATTTT
CASSFGSTDTQYF
>TRBJ1-2|-|-|TRBV7-2
TGTGCCAGCAGCTTAGTTGGACACCTAATAGCCTATGGCTACACCTTC
CASSLVGHLIAYGYTF
>TRBJ2-1|TRBD1|-|TRBV18
TGTGCCAGCTCACCACCATCGGACAGGGACCGACACGCATACAATGAGCAGTTCTTC
CASSPPSDRDRHAYNEQFF
>TRBJ2-1|-|once|TRBV5-6
TGTGCCAGCAGCTTGGGGACAGACAATGAGCAGTTCTTC
CASSLGTDNEQFF
>TRBJ1-1|-|-|TRBV7-6
TGTGCCAGCAGCTTACAGGGGTTCGGGGGGACTGAAGCTTTCTTT
CASSLQGFGGTEAFF
>TRBJ1-5|-|-|TRBV2
TGTGCCAGCGCCGGGGGGTCGCATCAGCCCCAGCATTTT
CASAGGSHQPQHF
>TRBJ1-1|TRBD1|few|TRBV29-1
TGCAGCGTCGGACAGGGGGTCCTTGAAGCTTTCTTT
CSVGQGVLEAFF
>TRBJ1-1|-|-|TRBV5-1
TGCGCCAGCAGCGGTGAGGGTTGGACTGAAGCTTTCTTT
CASSGEGWTEAFF
>TRBJ2-1|TRBD2|-|TRBV18
TGTGCCAGCTCACCAGGACTAGCGGTAGGTGAGCAGTTCTTC
CASSPGLAVGEQFF
>TRBJ1-5|-|-|TRBV28
TGTGCCAGCAGGTTTCGGGGATTGGGCAATCAGCCCCAGCATTTT
CASRFRGLGNQPQHF
>TRBJ1-1|-|-|TRBV11-2
TGTGCCAGCAGCCCTCAGGTGCAGGGTGGTGAAGCTTTCTTT
CASSPQVQGGEAFF
>TRBJ1-2|-|-|TRBV18
TGTGCCAGCTCACCACTTGGCCCTGTGGCCACCTTC
CASSPLGPVATF
>TRBJ1-3|-|-|TRBV16
TGTGCCAGCAGCCTCTCGAGCGGGCCGGGAAACACCATATATTTT
CASSLSSGPGNTIYF
>TRBJ2-2|-|-|TRBV10-1
TGCGCCAGCAAGGAGGATCCGGGACTCACCGGGGAGCTGTTTTTT
CASKEDPGLTGELFF
>TRBJ2-7|TRBD2|-|TRBV7-6
TGTGCCAGCAGCTTAGCCTCGTCCGGGTGGCCGCTAGCGGGAGGGTCCTACGAGCAGTACTTC
CASSLASSGWPLAGGSYEQYF
>TRBJ1-1|-|-|TRBV11-3
TGTGCCAGCAGCTTCGGGAGGACAGAACCTATGAACACTGAAGCTTTCTTT
CASSFGRTEPMNTEAFF
>TRBJ2-3|-|-|TRBV5-5
TGTGCCAGCAGCCCACTTATCGGTGAGCTGGATACGCAGTATTTT
CASSPLIGELDTQYF
>TRBJ2-5|-|-|TRBV5-1
TGCGCCAGCAGCTTGGACAGGGTCGGGGAGACCCAGTACTTC
CASSLDRVGETQYF
>TRBJ2-3|-|-|TRBV7-2
TGTGCCAGCAGCTTTAGTGGGCGGGGTAGGCGGATAACAGATACGCAGTATTTT
CASSFSGRGRRITDTQYF
>TRBJ2-2|TRBD1|-|TRBV4-3
TGCGCCAGCAGCCAAGGTCCGGCAGGGGGTTTCTCCGGGGAGCTGTTTTTT
CASSQGPAGGFSGELFF
>TRBJ2-2|-|-|TRBV6-5
TGTGCCAGCAGTACCCGACAGACGAACACCGGGGAGCTGTTTTTT
CASSTRQTNTGELFF
>TRBJ1-3|-|-|TRBV14
TGTGCCAGCAGCCAACAGGACTTTCCTGGAAACACCATATATTTT
CASSQQDFPGNTIYF
>TRBJ1-2|-|-|TRBV3-1/TRBV3-2
TGTGCCAGCAGCCTGGGGGGGAGCGGCTATGGCTACACCTTC
CASSLGGSGYGYTF
>TRBJ1-4|TRBD1|once|TRBV4-1
TGCGCCAGCAGCCAAGAGGACAGGGTTGTAAAACTGTTTTTT
CASSQEDRVVKLFF
>TRBJ2-7|-|-|TRBV7-2
TGTGCCAGCAGCTTAGCGCCCCAGGGCTACGAGCAGTACTTC
CASSLAPQGYEQYF
>TRBJ2-1|TRBD2|few|TRBV10-1
TGCGCCAGCAGTGAGAGACTAGCGGGAATGGGTGAGCAGTTCTTC
CASSERLAGMGEQFF
>TRBJ1-2|-|-|TRBV19
TGTGCCAGTAACTTCCACTTGGACAGAAACTACTATGGCTACACCTTC
CASNFHLDRNYYGYTF
>TRBJ1-1|-|-|TRBV4-3
TGCGCCAGCAGCCAATACGCAGGGGACACTGAAGCTTTCTTT
CASSQYAGDTEAFF
>TRBJ1-2|-|-|TRBV2
TGTGCCAGCACCATCACTAACTATGGCTACACCTTC
CASTITNYGYTF
>TRBJ2-7|TRBD1|-|TRBV6-5
TGTGCCAGCAGTTACCGCAGGGGGCGAGACGAGCAGTACTTC
CASSYRRGRDEQYF
>TRBJ2-1|-|-|TRBV6-5
TGTGCCAGCAGTTATCGACAGGAGCAGTTCTTC
CASSYRQEQFF
>TRBJ1-1|-|few|TRBV6-5
TGTGCCAGCAATCGGCAGGCGAACACTGAAGCTTTCTTT
CASNRQANTEAFF
>TRBJ1-3|TRBD1|-|TRBV5-1
TGCGCCAGCAGCCAAGGGGACAGCTCTGGAAACACCATATATTTT
CASSQGDSSGNTIYF
>TRBJ2-5|TRBD2|few|TRBV4-2
TGTGCCAGCAGCCAGACGGGACTAGCGGTTGAAGAGACCCAGTACTTC
CASSQTGLAVEETQYF
>TRBJ1-2|-|-|TRBV2
TGTGCCAGCAGTCGACAGGCGCCTTATGGCTACACCTTC
CASSRQAPYGYTF
>TRBJ1-1|-|few|TRBV20-1
TGCAGTGCCCTACCCGACTTTGCGGCTTTCTTT
CSALPDFAAFF
>TRBJ2-3|-|-|TRBV7-8
TGTGCCAGCAGCCCCAGACTAGATCGGAGGTTAGATACGCAGTATTTT
CASSPRLDRRLDTQYF
>TRBJ2-3|-|few|TRBV27
TGTGCCAGCAGTCCCTTCCACGGGACTGCTCCGGATACGCAGTATTTT
CASSPFHGTAPDTQYF
>TRBJ2-4|-|-|TRBV18
TGTGCCAGCTCACCGACCCAGGATATAAACATTCAGTACTTC
CASSPTQDINIQYF
>TRBJ1-2|TRBD1|-|TRBV25-1
TGTGCCAGTGGGGGGACAGGGGTATATGGCTACACCTTC
CASGGTGVYGYTF
>TRBJ1-2|-|-|TRBV29-1
TGCAGCGTTAGTCCAGGCCTCTATGGCTACACCTTC
CSVSPGLYGYTF
>TRBJ1-2|-|few|TRBV19
TGTGCCATACCCAGCCCCGGCATGAGCGGGGACGGCTACACCTTC
CAIPSPGMSGDGYTF
>TRBJ2-7|-|-|TRBV7-2
TGTGCCAGCAGCTCATTCCAGGGATACGAGCAGTACTTC
CASSSFQGYEQYF
>TRBJ2-1|-|-|TRBV5-4
TGTGCCAGCAGCTTTGGGGGGGCCCTCTCCTACAATGAGCAGTTCTTC
CASSFGGALSYNEQFF